This passage covers 19 T cell receptor beta chains from one sample sequenced in a study of shared clonotypes between healthy human individuals. Clones were read by immunoSEQ multiplex PCR, and TCRdb kept only the in-frame ones, dropping some. The profile covers hundreds of thousands of clones, with roughly 96% appearing a single time and approximately 0.11% taken by the ten largest. The naive CD8 fraction comprised CD45RO-negative cells positively selected for CCR7 and excluded terminally differentiated effector memory CD45RA+ cells. The sequencing input was naive CD8+ T cells sorted from blood. Receptors were obtained from a woman under 40 in good health.

The chain combines TRBV2 with TRBJ1-1; 8 nucleotides match TRBD1. J gave up 5 bases and V 6 bases, and 5 bases lay outside the gene matches. CDR3 length: 13 residues. Germline values: CDR1 SNHLY, CDR2 FYNNEI. The CDR3 nucleotides read TGTGCCAGCAGGGCGACAGGGGTAACTGAAGCTTTCTTT. Protein product: CASRATGVTEAFF.

This chain connects TRBV28 to TRBJ1-6; tentatively, D is TRBD1 (6 bases). Trimming cost V 6 bases and J 8 bases, with 8 bases left between them. The CDR3 runs 12 residues. Per the germline V gene, CDR1 is MDHEN and CDR2 is SYDVKM. Written as DNA, the CDR3 is TGTGCCAGCAGCCCAGGGGATTCACCCCTCCACTTT. It is translated as CASSPGDSPLHF.

The rearrangement joins TRBV6-1 to TRBJ1-5; 8 bases fit TRBD1. This CDR3 spans 16 amino acids. J gave up 5 bases and V 4 bases, and 10 bases lay outside the gene matches. Looked up from germline, CDR1 is MNHNS and CDR2 is SASEGT. The CDR3 DNA is TGTGCCAGCAGTGTCGATGGACAGGGTGGATATCAGCCCCAGCATTTT. Its protein product is CASSVDGQGGYQPQHF.

The gene calls are TRBV11-1 and TRBJ2-7, with D uncertain. The germline V gene encodes CDR1 SGHAT and CDR2 FQDESV (reference sequence). The CDR3 is 14 amino acids. Deletions cut 5 bases from V and 2 bases from J, with 13 bases between. Here the CDR3 reads CASSTPRPTYEQYF. The CDR3 coding sequence is TGTGCCAGCAGCACCCCGAGGCCCACCTACGAGCAGTACTTC.

V and J are TRBV27 and TRBJ2-3; D possibly corresponds to TRBD1 (6 bases). This CDR3 has 13 amino acids. The V gene's germline CDR1 is MNHEY and CDR2 SMNVEV (reference sequence). The germline V and J ends were trimmed by 6 bases and 4 bases, with 11 bases remaining between them. Here the CDR3 DNA reads TGTGCCAGCAGCCTCGACAGGCCAGATACGCAGTATTTT. Its translation is CASSLDRPDTQYF.

The V gene is TRBV15, the J gene TRBJ2-2; 8 bases match TRBD2. Per germline, CDR1 LNHNV and CDR2 YYDKDF (reference sequence). J lost 5 bases, V lost 0 bases, and 5 bases had no gene match. The CDR3 loop spans 16 amino acids. The CDR3 sequence is CATSRDGLAGTGELFF. For the CDR3, the DNA is TGTGCCACCAGCAGAGATGGACTAGCAGGGACCGGGGAGCTGTTTTTT.

This clone was observed once. The V call is TRBV2, the J call TRBJ2-5, with TRBD1 matching over 8 bases. Germline V CDR1 and CDR2: SNHLY, FYNNEI. The CDR3 covers 17 residues. V lost 2 bases to trimming and J lost 6 bases; unmatched junction nucleotides: 14. The CDR3 protein is CASSETSRTGQGKTQYF. The DNA of the CDR3 is TGTGCCAGCAGTGAAACTTCTCGGACAGGGCAAGGGAAGACCCAGTACTTC.

The V call is TRBV16, the J call TRBJ1-2; no reliable D call. Germline values: CDR1 KGHSY, CDR2 FQNENV. The ends were cut back, 8 bases at V and 2 bases at J, with 9 bases in the middle. This CDR3 contains 12 residues. CDR3 sequence: CASQDRNYGYTF. The CDR3 bases are TGTGCCAGCCAGGACCGGAACTATGGCTACACCTTC.

The chain combines TRBV19 with TRBJ2-1, with 7 nucleotides matching TRBD1. Looked up from germline, CDR1 is LNHDA and CDR2 is SQIVND (reference sequence). This CDR3 comprises 14 residues. V dropped 3 bases and J dropped 7; count of bases not matched to a gene: 6. The CDR3 nucleotides are TGTGCCAGTAGTATCCCAGGGGGTTTGAATGAGCAGTTCTTC. Protein sequence: CASSIPGGLNEQFF.

This chain links TRBV28 with TRBJ2-7, with D possibly TRBD1 on 6 matching bases. The CDR3 is 17 amino acids. Germline V gene data show CDR1 as MDHEN and CDR2 as SYDVKM. Trimming took 3 bases from V and 2 from J, leaving 20 bases between them. In DNA form, the CDR3 reads TGTGCCAGCAGTTTCCTCCCCGGGACACAGAGCCCCTACGAGCAGTACTTC. Its translation is CASSFLPGTQSPYEQYF. The complete variable domain, with remaining parts taken from reference TRBV28 and TRBJ2-7, reads DVKVTQSSRYLVKRTGEKVFLECVQDMDHENMFWYRQDPGLGLRLIYFSYDVKMKEKGDIPEGYSVSREKKERFSLILESASTNQTSMYLCASSFLPGTQSPYEQYFGPGTRLTVT.

The V and J genes are TRBV7-8 and TRBJ2-7; 14 bases are a match to TRBD2. Per germline, CDR1 SGHVS and CDR2 FQNEAQ. This CDR3 spans 17 amino acids. Trimming took 0 bases from V and 5 from J; bases not matched to a gene: 6. The CDR3 nucleotides read TGTGCCAGCAGCTTAGCAGGACTAGCGGGAGGAGGAAACGAGCAGTACTTC. It specifies CASSLAGLAGGGNEQYF.

The chain has TRBV10-3 and TRBJ2-7; 9 bases are a match to TRBD1. Trimming at V came to 4 bases and at J to 7 bases, leaving 2 bases not matched to a gene. The CDR3 has 12 residues. Germline values: CDR1 ENHRY, CDR2 SYGVKD. CDR3 in DNA: TGTGCCATCAGTGGGGGGACAGGGGAGCAGTACTTC. As protein: CAISGGTGEQYF.

This clone was detected only once. The chain carries TRBV27 and TRBJ2-5; D gene unclear. The V end lost 6 bases, the J end lost 0 bases, and 11 bases lay between the germline ends. Germline-derived CDR1 and CDR2 are MNHEY and SMNVEV (reference sequence). The length of the CDR3 is 14 residues. The CDR3 region is CASSPRSDQETQYF. CDR3 bases: TGTGCCAGCAGCCCAAGGTCAGACCAAGAGACCCAGTACTTC.

The V and J genes are TRBV29-1 and TRBJ2-7; tentative D call: TRBD2 (5 bases). Trimming stripped 0 bases from V and 0 bases from J, with 15 bases between. This CDR3 contains 16 residues. The germline gives CDR1 SQVTM, CDR2 ANQGSEA. CDR3: CSVEDQGRGSSYEQYF. CDR3 DNA: TGCAGCGTTGAAGATCAAGGGAGAGGGAGCTCCTACGAGCAGTACTTC.

V usage is TRBV7-3 and J usage is TRBJ2-5; 8 nucleotides agree with TRBD2. Trimming cost V 3 bases and J 5 bases; bases outside gene matches: 2. This CDR3 spans 13 amino acids. Germline V gives CDR1 SGHTA, CDR2 FQGTGA. The CDR3 loop is CASSFSGGETQYF. The DNA for the CDR3 is TGTGCCAGCAGCTTCTCGGGAGGGGAGACCCAGTACTTC.

As to this clone: One end of the junction is discordant with germline, which a read error may explain. The chain uses TRBV2 and TRBJ2-7, with D possibly matching TRBD2 (5 bases). The CDR3 runs to 13 residues. Germline V gives CDR1 SNHLY, CDR2 FYNNEI. CDR3 nucleotide sequence: TGTGCCAGCAGTGAATCGGAGAGGACTTTTACGAACTTC. Its translation is CASSESERTFTNF.

In the case of this clone: This sample includes further DNA sequences coding for the same CDR3. This sequence joins TRBV13 and TRBJ2-7; a weak D match, TRBD1 (6 bases). This CDR3 spans 13 amino acids. V dropped 3 bases and J dropped 1 base, with 7 bases sitting between them. CDR1 is PRHDT and CDR2 is FYEKMQ in the germline V gene (reference sequence). The CDR3 spells CASSFGQSYEQYF. As DNA, the CDR3 is TGTGCCAGCAGCTTCGGACAGTCCTACGAGCAGTACTTC.

The rearrangement joins TRBV7-9 to TRBJ2-7, with D perhaps matching TRBD1 (6 bases). Trimming removed 6 bases from V and 4 bases from J, with 16 bases in between. The germline CDR1 and CDR2 sequences are SEHNR and FQNEAQ (reference sequence). CDR3 length equals 14 residues. The CDR3 sequence: CASRSLTGGYEQYF. Here the CDR3 DNA reads TGTGCCAGCAGATCTTTGACAGGCGGGTACGAGCAGTACTTC.

CDR3 in amino acids: CASSYPTGGTYEQYF. In DNA form, the CDR3 reads TGTGCCAGCAGCTACCCGACAGGGGGGACCTACGAGCAGTACTTC. The rearrangement joins TRBV7-9 to TRBJ2-7, with 9 bases matching TRBD1. J lost 2 bases, V lost 4 bases, and 6 bases had no gene match. In germline, CDR1 is SEHNR, CDR2 FQNEAQ (reference sequence). There are 15 residues in the CDR3.